This passage covers 8 T cell receptor beta chains from one sample sequenced in a study of blood T cell repertoires in COVID-19. Using immunoSEQ multiplex PCR, the repertoire was profiled, and TCRdb retains in-frame clones only, with some absent. This table holds some 160,000 clones, about 80% found once. The sequencing input was peripheral blood. These receptor sequences come from an older man who had recovered from COVID-19.

This chain joins TRBV7-9 and TRBJ2-1; 8 nucleotides agree with TRBD2. The germline V gene has CDR1 SEHNR and CDR2 FQNEAQ (reference sequence). The CDR3 spans 13 residues. J was trimmed by 12 bases and V by 4 bases; bases with no gene match: 8. The CDR3 reads CASSYSGSPGQFF. The CDR3 DNA reads TGTGCCAGCAGCTACAGCGGGAGCCCCGGGCAGTTCTTC.

The chain combines TRBV7-9 with TRBJ2-3; TRBD2 matches at 7 bases. Losses at the gene ends were 5 bases for V and 3 bases for J; bases not matched to a gene: 8. Germline V gene sequence: CDR1 SEHNR, CDR2 FQNEAQ (reference sequence). CDR3 size: 15 residues. The CDR3 sequence is CASSTPSGLTDTQYF. The CDR3 DNA reads TGTGCCAGCAGCACCCCTAGCGGCTTAACAGATACGCAGTATTTT. Variable domain in full (rest from reference TRBV7-9 and TRBJ2-3): DTGVSQNPRHKITKRGQNVTFRCDPISEHNRLYWYRQTLGQGPEFLTYFQNEAQLEKSRLLSDRFSAERPKGSFSTLEIQRTEQGDSAMYLCASSTPSGLTDTQYFGPGTRLTVL.

V usage is TRBV30 and J usage is TRBJ1-6; D is undetermined. V was trimmed by 1 base and J by 0 bases, leaving 10 bases between them. The CDR3 is 16 amino acids. Germline CDR1 GTSNPN, CDR2 SVGIG (reference sequence). As DNA, the CDR3 is TGTGCCTGGAGTGAATCGGGGAGCTCCTATAATTCACCCCTCCACTTT. Its protein is CAWSESGSSYNSPLHF.

V and J are TRBV7-6 and TRBJ2-2, with D maybe TRBD2 (6 bases). V was trimmed by 4 bases and J by 2 bases, leaving 14 bases between them. Germline V gene lookup returns CDR1 SGHVS and CDR2 FNYEAQ. The CDR3 totals 16 residues. The CDR3 here is CASSSQTGSNTGELFF. CDR3 in DNA: TGTGCCAGCAGCTCCCAGACCGGGAGTAACACCGGGGAGCTGTTTTTT.

The V gene is TRBV28, the J gene TRBJ2-2, with 7 bases that match TRBD2. CDR1 and CDR2 from the germline V gene are MDHEN and SYDVKM. The trim removed 1 base at V and 6 bases at J, leaving 2 bases unmatched. CDR3 length equals 14 residues. CDR3: CASSLYGRAGELFF. CDR3 sequence (DNA): TGTGCCAGCAGTTTATATGGGAGGGCCGGGGAGCTGTTTTTT.

The gene calls are TRBV21-1 and TRBJ2-5; TRBD1 was called by the table and not checked on the DNA. TRBV21-1 is a recognized pseudogene. The CDR3 contains 15 residues. The CDR3 loop reads CASSPLRGQGETQYF. In DNA, the CDR3 is TGTGCCAGCAGCCCACTCCGGGGACAGGGCGAGACCCAGTACTTC.

The chain couples TRBV21-1 to TRBJ2-3; TRBD2 is the table's D call and was not checked against the DNA. TRBV21-1 is classified as a pseudogene. This CDR3 is built from 16 residues. The CDR3 here is CASSFRLAGSTDTQYF. CDR3 nucleotide sequence: TGTGCCAGCAGCTTCCGACTAGCGGGGAGCACAGATACGCAGTATTTT.

This rearrangement joins TRBV6-5 to TRBJ1-1, with D uncertain. V was shortened by 7 bases and J by 3 bases, with 9 bases between the two germline ends. CDR1 is MNHEY and CDR2 is SVGAGI in the germline V gene. The CDR3 has 12 amino acids. For the CDR3, the DNA is TGTGCCAGCAAGAGGGAGGACACTGAAGCTTTCTTT. Translating it yields CASKREDTEAFF.